This passage covers 9 T cell receptor beta chains from one sample sequenced in a study of blood T cell repertoires in COVID-19. Generated by immunoSEQ multiplex PCR, the TCRdb table keeps only in-frame clones and is missing some. The sample gives about 210,000 clones, 92% of which show up once; roughly 1.2% is in the top ten. The sample consisted of peripheral blood. These receptors were taken from a man aged 25-45 years with acute or convalescent COVID-19.

The chain is built from TRBV6-6 and TRBJ2-3; TRBD2 agrees at 9 bases. The V gene's germline CDR1 is MNHNY and CDR2 SVGAGI (reference sequence). Unmatched junction bases numbered 5, after V lost 8 bases and J lost 2 bases. CDR3 length: 14 residues. The CDR3 DNA reads as TGTGCCAGCTTCTCTAGCGGGACCACAGATACGCAGTATTTT. It codes for CASFSSGTTDTQYF.

This chain joins TRBV2 and TRBJ2-3; 10 nucleotides match TRBD2. The CDR3 runs 15 residues. The V gene end was trimmed by 6 bases and the J gene end by 4 bases; junction bases not matched to a gene: 7. CDR1 is SNHLY, CDR2 FYNNEI, per germline. This chain's CDR3 is CASRRSGGVADTQYF. The CDR3 DNA follows: TGTGCCAGCAGGAGGAGCGGGGGGGTGGCAGATACGCAGTATTTT.

The chain combines TRBV5-1 with TRBJ2-7; 9 bases agree with TRBD1. CDR3 length: 15 residues. The V gene's germline CDR1 is SGHRS and CDR2 YFSETQ. The trim removed 1 base at V and 5 bases at J, leaving 7 bases unmatched. The CDR3 loop is CASSLSWTGEDEQYF. The DNA for the CDR3 is TGCGCCAGCAGCTTGTCATGGACAGGGGAAGACGAGCAGTACTTC.

J is TRBJ1-1 and V is TRBV3-1 (or the pseudogene TRBV3-2), with D unresolved. CDR1 and CDR2 (germline): LGHDT, YNNKEL (reference sequence). V lost 1 base, J lost 2 bases, and 11 bases lay in between. The CDR3 is 15 amino acids. The CDR3 DNA reads TGTGCCAGCAGCCAAGGGAGAGGGTTAAACACTGAAGCTTTCTTT. Protein product: CASSQGRGLNTEAFF.

The chain couples TRBV5-5 to TRBJ1-1; D call uncertain. CDR3 length equals 13 residues. Looked up from germline, CDR1 is SGHKS and CDR2 is YYEKEE (reference sequence). Trimming removed 0 bases from V and 11 bases from J, with 14 bases in between. CDR3 region: CASSLGPQSEAFF. The CDR3 coding sequence is TGTGCCAGCAGCTTGGGACCGCAGAGCGAGGCTTTCTTT.

As DNA, the CDR3 is TGTGCCAGCTCGCGGACTTTGAAGAACAATGAGCAGTTCTTC. Its translation: CASSRTLKNNEQFF. V is TRBV6-5 and J is TRBJ2-1, with D possibly TRBD2 on 5 matching bases. Germline V CDR1 and CDR2: MNHEY, SVGAGI. The CDR3 sequence is 14 residues long. Trimming cost V 8 bases and J 5 bases, with 16 bases left between them.

The chain carries TRBV2 and TRBJ2-1; TRBD2 is a possible D gene (6 bases). Germline V gene data show CDR1 as SNHLY and CDR2 as FYNNEI. The CDR3 is 13 residues long. The V end was cut by 3 bases, the J end by 8 bases, with 11 bases between. CDR3 loop: CASSEMGGYEQFF. In DNA form, the CDR3 reads TGTGCCAGCAGTGAGATGGGGGGTTATGAGCAGTTCTTC.

The rearrangement joins TRBV7-3 to TRBJ2-3, with 8 positions matching TRBD1. The CDR3 spans 15 residues. J lost 0 bases, V lost 6 bases, and 5 bases had no gene match. CDR1 and CDR2 (germline): SGHTA, FQGTGA. DNA of the CDR3: TGTGCCAGCAGTCGGGACAGGAGAAGCACAGATACGCAGTATTTT. It specifies CASSRDRRSTDTQYF.

The CDR3 sequence: CASISSQGNTEAFF. As DNA, the CDR3 is TGTGCCAGCATCTCAAGTCAGGGGAACACTGAAGCTTTCTTT. The gene calls are TRBV7-8 and TRBJ1-1; a weak D match, TRBD1 (5 bases). Trimming took off 7 bases at V and 1 base at J, with 13 bases between the two ends. The CDR3 spans 14 residues. Looked up from germline, CDR1 is SGHVS and CDR2 is FQNEAQ.